Here is one T cell receptor beta chain with its context. This sample is drawn from a study of blood T cell repertoires in COVID-19. Background on the study: Samples came from the United States, Italy and Spain, spanning acute and convalescent COVID-19. The analysed material was cDNA or gDNA that came from T cells, B-cell-depleted T cells, or PBMCs.

The assay was immunoSEQ multiplex PCR, and TCRdb's table has in-frame clones only and misses some. The sample consists of about 260,000 clones, less than 90% of them appearing once. Input material: peripheral blood. This clonotype was sampled from a man in his fifties or sixties who had recovered from COVID-19.

The CDR3 nucleotides are TGTGCCAGCAGTTTTCCGGGAGGCTACAATGAGCAGTTCTTC. As protein: CASSFPGGYNEQFF. The chain is built from TRBV27 and TRBJ2-1, with 7 bases matching TRBD2. Trimming at V came to 3 bases and at J to 3 bases, leaving 2 bases not matched to a gene. CDR1 and CDR2 (germline): MNHEY, SMNVEV (reference sequence). The CDR3 is 14 amino acids.